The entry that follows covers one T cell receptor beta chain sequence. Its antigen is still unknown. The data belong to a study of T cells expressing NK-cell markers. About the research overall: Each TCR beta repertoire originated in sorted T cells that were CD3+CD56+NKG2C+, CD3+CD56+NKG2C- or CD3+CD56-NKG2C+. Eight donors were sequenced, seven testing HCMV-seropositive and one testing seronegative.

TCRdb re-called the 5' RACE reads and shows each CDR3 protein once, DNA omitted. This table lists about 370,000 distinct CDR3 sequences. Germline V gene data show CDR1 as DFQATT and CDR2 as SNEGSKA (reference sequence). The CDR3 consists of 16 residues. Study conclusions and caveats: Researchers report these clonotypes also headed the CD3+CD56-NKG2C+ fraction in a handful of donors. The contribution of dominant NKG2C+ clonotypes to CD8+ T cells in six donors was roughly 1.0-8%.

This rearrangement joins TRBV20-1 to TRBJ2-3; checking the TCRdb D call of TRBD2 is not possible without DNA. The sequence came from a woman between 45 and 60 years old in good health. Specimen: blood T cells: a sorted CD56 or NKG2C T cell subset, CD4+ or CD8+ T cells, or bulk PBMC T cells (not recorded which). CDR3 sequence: CSARQSGRRFTDTQYF.